This is a list of T cell receptor beta chains from one sample in a study of T cell responses to AZD1222 COVID-19 vaccine. Produced via immunoSEQ multiplex PCR; TCRdb's table is partial and in-frame only. This sample yields 80,000 to 100,000 clones, of which more than 90% are seen a single time; 9.5% to 15% belongs to the top ten. The source material was peripheral blood, sampled on day 0 of AZD1222 vaccination. The receptors come from an adult in good health. The CDR3 runs from the conserved cysteine through the conserved F or W. D genes are given only for firm matches. Expanded clones are given a class, and other clones once, few, many or no size at all.

cdr3_aa,cdr3_nt,d_call,v_call,j_call,clone_size
CASSGALRLTGELFF,TGTGCCAGCAGTGGGGCCCTACGGCTGACCGGGGAGCTGTTTTTT,NA,TRBV2,TRBJ2-2,NA
CASSRDPAYGYTF,TGTGCCAGCAGTCGGGACCCAGCCTATGGCTACACCTTC,NA,TRBV7-3,TRBJ1-2,NA
CASSSRPSHDRGRNQPQHF,TGTGCCAGCAGCTCCCGTCCCTCCCATGACAGGGGGAGAAATCAGCCCCAGCATTTT,TRBD1,TRBV7-2,TRBJ1-5,NA
CSVGQRANYGYTF,TGCAGCGTGGGACAACGAGCTAACTATGGCTACACCTTC,NA,TRBV29-1,TRBJ1-2,NA
CASSQTGQGASSYGYTF,TGTGCCAGCAGCCAAACGGGACAGGGGGCGAGTAGCTATGGCTACACCTTC,TRBD1,TRBV4-2,TRBJ1-2,once
CASSYGANYGYTF,TGTGCCAGCAGTTACGGGGCTAACTATGGCTACACCTTC,NA,TRBV6-2/TRBV6-3,TRBJ1-2,NA
CASSQGETSGRAGELFF,TGCGCCAGCAGCCAAGGGGAGACTAGCGGGAGGGCCGGGGAGCTGTTTTTT,TRBD2,TRBV4-1,TRBJ2-2,NA
CASRVLAVAEAFF,TGTGCCAGCAGGGTCCTCGCTGTAGCTGAAGCTTTCTTT,NA,TRBV6-5,TRBJ1-1,NA
CASIGWKAPGGYTF,TGCGCCAGCATCGGATGGAAGGCCCCGGGCGGCTACACCTTC,NA,TRBV10-1,TRBJ1-2,once
CASSLGDRGIQYF,TGTGCCAGCAGCTTGGGGGACAGGGGGATTCAGTACTTC,TRBD1,TRBV11-2,TRBJ2-4,NA
CASSYSLLLTGKSHYGYTF,TGTGCCAGCAGTTACTCCCTTTTGCTGACGGGGAAGTCCCACTATGGCTACACCTTC,NA,TRBV6-2/TRBV6-3,TRBJ1-2,NA
CASSLVGGGESPLHF,TGTGCCAGCAGCTTAGTAGGGGGCGGGGAATCACCCCTCCACTTT,TRBD1,TRBV7-2,TRBJ1-6,NA
CASSLDKSSYNSPLHF,TGTGCCAGCAGCCTGGACAAAAGCTCCTATAATTCACCCCTCCACTTT,NA,TRBV3-1/TRBV3-2,TRBJ1-6,NA
CASGLVMGTEAFF,TGTGCTAGTGGTTTGGTAATGGGGACTGAAGCTTTCTTT,NA,TRBV12-5,TRBJ1-1,NA
CASSYRGPAEAFF,TGTGCCAGCAGTTACAGGGGGCCGGCTGAAGCTTTCTTT,TRBD1,TRBV6-2/TRBV6-3,TRBJ1-1,NA
CASSPQARSEAFF,TGCGCCAGCAGCCCCCAAGCTCGGTCGGAAGCTTTCTTT,NA,TRBV4-3,TRBJ1-1,few
CASSLGTSGSWALPDTQYF,TGTGCCAGTAGTTTAGGCACTAGCGGGAGTTGGGCCCTTCCAGATACGCAGTATTTT,TRBD2,TRBV19,TRBJ2-3,NA
CASTPTTNTGELFF,TGTGCCAGTACCCCGACCACGAACACCGGGGAGCTGTTTTTT,NA,TRBV19,TRBJ2-2,few
CASSRAGTNAGLRYF,TGTGCCAGCAGTCGCGCCGGGACAAACGCGGGTCTAAGGTACTTC,NA,TRBV6-5,TRBJ2-7,once
CSAGRPPHEQYF,TGCAGCGCTGGACGTCCCCCCCACGAGCAGTACTTC,NA,TRBV29-1,TRBJ2-7,NA
CASMTGPGSNQPQHF,TGTGCCAGCATGACGGGGCCGGGAAGCAATCAGCCCCAGCATTTT,NA,TRBV2,TRBJ1-5,NA
CASSKGAPRDEQYF,TGTGCCAGCAGCAAAGGGGCCCCTAGGGACGAGCAGTACTTC,NA,TRBV21-1,TRBJ2-7,NA
CASSDSNHDRGNQPQHF,TGTGCCAGCAGTGACTCCAACCACGACAGGGGGAATCAGCCCCAGCATTTT,TRBD1,TRBV6-4,TRBJ1-5,NA
CASSLGRENTEAFF,TGCGCCAGCAGCTTGGGACGAGAGAACACTGAAGCTTTCTTT,NA,TRBV5-1,TRBJ1-1,NA
CAWSKLATTGELFF,TGTGCCTGGAGTAAACTAGCTACAACCGGGGAGCTGTTTTTT,NA,TRBV30,TRBJ2-2,NA
CASSEVDRKYF,TGTGCCAGCAGTGAAGTTGACAGGAAGTACTTC,NA,TRBV6-1,TRBJ2-7,once
CASSRTSGGETQYF,TGTGCCAGCTCGCGGACTAGCGGGGGGGAGACCCAGTACTTC,TRBD2,TRBV18,TRBJ2-5,NA
CASSLRGRVGEKLFF,TGTGCCAGCAGTTTAAGAGGCAGGGTAGGGGAAAAACTGTTTTTT,NA,TRBV27,TRBJ1-4,NA
CASSEKGTGGNIQYF,TGTGCCAGCAGTGAAAAAGGGACAGGGGGAAACATTCAGTACTTC,TRBD1,TRBV6-1,TRBJ2-4,NA
CATSRDISNTEAFF,TGTGCCACCAGCAGAGACATCTCGAACACTGAAGCTTTCTTT,NA,TRBV15,TRBJ1-1,NA
CASSSREVPYEQYF,TGTGCCAGCAGCTCGAGGGAGGTCCCCTACGAGCAGTACTTC,NA,TRBV7-2,TRBJ2-7,NA
CASSSTGTTWNSPLHF,TGTGCCAGCAGCTCGACAGGGACCACTTGGAATTCACCCCTCCACTTT,TRBD1,TRBV7-8,TRBJ1-6,NA
CASSQARTGEGYEQYF,TGTGCCAGCAGCCAAGCCCGGACAGGGGAGGGGTACGAGCAGTACTTC,TRBD1,TRBV4-2,TRBJ2-7,NA
CASSYWTSRNTGELFF,TGTGCCAGCAGTTACTGGACTAGCAGGAACACCGGGGAGCTGTTTTTT,TRBD2,TRBV6-5,TRBJ2-2,NA
CASSLVGQTNYGYTF,TGTGCCAGCAGCTTGGTGGGACAGACCAACTATGGCTACACCTTC,TRBD1,TRBV5-6,TRBJ1-2,once
CASRTEDRSSAEAFF,TGTGCCAGCAGAACCGAGGACAGATCATCTGCTGAAGCTTTCTTT,NA,TRBV6-5,TRBJ1-1,NA
CASSWGSSYNEQFF,TGTGCCAGCAGCTGGGGTAGCTCCTACAATGAGCAGTTCTTC,NA,TRBV5-8,TRBJ2-1,NA
CATSRDQDQPQHF,TGTGCCACCAGCAGAGACCAGGATCAGCCCCAGCATTTT,NA,TRBV15,TRBJ1-5,NA
CASSELAGGHEQFF,TGTGCCAGCAGTGAACTAGCGGGGGGGCATGAGCAGTTCTTC,TRBD2,TRBV6-1,TRBJ2-1,NA
CASSPGEVEKTQYF,TGTGCCAGCTCACCAGGCGAGGTTGAAAAGACCCAGTACTTC,NA,TRBV18,TRBJ2-5,NA
CASSTRGSGVDNEQFF,TGTGCCAGCAGTACCCGGGGTAGCGGGGTTGACAATGAGCAGTTCTTC,TRBD2,TRBV28,TRBJ2-1,NA